The present T cell receptor (beta chain) was sequenced within a study of T-cell memory formation after mild COVID-19. TCRdb ran MiXCR on the 5' RACE reads and lists one entry per CDR3 protein. The sample consists of about 340,000 distinct CDR3 sequences, roughly 15% of them appearing once. The table lists this clonotype with a few counts. CDR3 length: 15 residues. Germline V lookup: CDR1 SGHRS, CDR2 YFSETQ. The J segment lost 2 bases and the V segment lost 10 bases, leaving 13 bases of the junction unmatched. This TCR was sampled from a young man who had mild COVID-19 (a few samples of this study predate the infection). Cell type and time point are not known. Sequencing was carried out using PBMCs or a T cell subset sorted from them (not recorded which). The V and J genes are TRBV5-1 and TRBJ2-3; 7 nucleotides agree with TRBD2. CDR3 sequence reads: CASSAASGITDTQYF. The CDR3 nucleotides are TGCGCCTCCTCCGCCGCTAGCGGCATCACAGATACGCAGTATTTT. The entire variable domain, with the rest obtained from reference TRBV5-1 and TRBJ2-3, is as follows: KAGVTQTPRYLIKTRGQQVTLSCSPISGHRSVSWYQQTPGQGLQFLFEYFSETQRNKGNFPGRFSGRQFSNSRSEMNVSTLELGDSALYLCASSAASGITDTQYFGPGTRLTVL.